This T cell receptor beta chain was documented in a study of blood T cell repertoires in COVID-19. Germline V lookup: CDR1 SGHVS, CDR2 FNYEAQ. V lost 1 base and J 6 bases, leaving 4 bases between the germline ends. The CDR3 sequence is 13 residues long. Profiling relied on immunoSEQ multiplex PCR, and the TCRdb table lists in-frame clones only, not all of them. The profile shows 100,000 to 150,000 clones, around 84% of them singletons. The sequence derives from a man between 40 and 49 years old with acute COVID-19. The sequencing sample was made of PBMCs or T cells enriched from blood (not recorded which). This sequence joins TRBV7-6 and TRBJ1-6; D unclear. This CDR3 reads CASSLDTNSPLHF. In DNA, the CDR3 is TGTGCCAGCAGCTTAGACACTAATTCACCCCTCCACTTT.